Below, 12 T cell receptor beta chains from the same sample are listed, as sequenced in a study of beta chain features in type 1 diabetes. Broader study findings: Shorter TCRB CDR3s, moderately but significantly so, marked every one of the four CD4+ subsets in Type 1 diabetes patients.

Isolated RNA was reverse transcribed in full, so expressed TCRB transcripts were sequenced. The table came from immunoSEQ multiplex PCR; TCRdb's copy has only in-frame clones and leaves some out. The sample holds 250,000 to 300,000 clones, approximately 25% seen once. No antigen is known for these receptors. The sample was naive CD4+ T cells from blood. The origin of the receptors is a woman aged 25 to 39 with type 1 diabetes.

The chain carries TRBV9 and TRBJ2-2; 8 bases agree with TRBD2. The J segment lost 5 bases and the V segment lost 2 bases, leaving 8 bases of the junction unmatched. CDR1 and CDR2 from the germline V gene are SGDLS and YYNGEE. The CDR3 consists of 16 residues. The CDR3 DNA follows: TGTGCCAGCAGCGTGAGGAGCGGGAGAAGAACCGGGGAGCTGTTTTTT. This gives the protein CASSVRSGRRTGELFF. The complete variable domain, with remaining parts taken from reference TRBV9 and TRBJ2-2, reads DSGVTQTPKHLITATGQRVTLRCSPRSGDLSVYWYQQSLDQGLQFLIQYYNGEERAKGNILERFSAQQFPDLHSELNLSSLELGDSALYFCASSVRSGRRTGELFFGEGSRLTVL.

This clone was counted a few times. The chain couples TRBV11-2 to TRBJ2-6; unclear D gene. CDR1 SGHAT and CDR2 FQNNGV come from the germline V gene. The germline V and J ends were trimmed by 1 base and 11 bases, with 9 bases remaining between them. The CDR3 extends over 13 amino acids. The CDR3 spells CASSLAGIDVLTF. The DNA for the CDR3 is TGTGCCAGCAGCTTAGCGGGTATAGACGTCCTGACTTTC.

The chain joins TRBV5-1 to TRBJ2-2, with D unresolved. V lost 2 bases, J lost 0 bases, and 8 bases lay in between. The CDR3 covers 15 residues. Germline V lookup: CDR1 SGHRS, CDR2 YFSETQ. CDR3 in DNA: TGCGCCAGCAGCTTCGACACTTCGAACACCGGGGAGCTGTTTTTT. Its translation is CASSFDTSNTGELFF.

This clone has only a few counts. The chain joins TRBV7-3 to TRBJ2-1; TRBD2 matches 7 bases. CDR1 SGHTA and CDR2 FQGTGA come from the germline V gene. Trimming cost V 0 bases and J 5 bases; bases outside gene matches: 1. This CDR3 region has 14 residues. The DNA for the CDR3 is TGTGCCAGCAGCTTAACGCGGGAGCACAATGAGCAGTTCTTC. Translated, it gives CASSLTREHNEQFF.

This clone has a handful of counts. This rearrangement joins TRBV28 to TRBJ2-3, with TRBD2 matching over 8 bases. This CDR3 region has 14 residues. Germline assignment: CDR1 MDHEN and CDR2 SYDVKM. Trimming removed 3 bases from V and 1 base from J; junction bases left unmatched: 0. For the CDR3, the DNA is TGTGCCAGCAGTTTCGGGGGGGGCACAGATACGCAGTATTTT. It is translated as CASSFGGGTDTQYF.

This clone came up a few times. This rearrangement joins TRBV19 to TRBJ2-3, with a possible D match to TRBD1 (6 bases). V shed 5 bases and J shed 3 bases, with 12 bases lying between them. The V gene's germline CDR1 is LNHDA and CDR2 SQIVND (reference sequence). This CDR3 region has 14 residues. CDR3 nucleotides: TGTGCCAGTAGTCTACCGACAGGTACAGATACGCAGTATTTT. It codes for CASSLPTGTDTQYF.

The genes are TRBV29-1 and TRBJ1-4; no clear D. The CDR3 extends over 13 amino acids. V was shortened by 4 bases and J by 0 bases, with 6 bases between the two germline ends. Germline CDR1 and CDR2: SQVTM and ANQGSEA. The CDR3 coding sequence is TGCAGCGTTGGAGGTTCAACTAATGAAAAACTGTTTTTT. Amino acid sequence: CSVGGSTNEKLFF.

V and J are TRBV9 and TRBJ2-5, with TRBD2 identical over 9 bases. Germline lookup yields CDR1 SGDLS and CDR2 YYNGEE. This CDR3 comprises 16 residues. V lost 0 bases and J lost 4; bases outside the gene matches: 7. The CDR3 region is CASSVGTSVRPETQYF. CDR3 bases: TGTGCCAGCAGCGTAGGGACTAGCGTACGACCAGAGACCCAGTACTTC.

This sequence joins TRBV30 and TRBJ1-2, with TRBD1 matching 7 bases. Germline-derived CDR1 and CDR2 are GTSNPN and SVGIG (reference sequence). CDR3 length: 14 residues. The J segment lost 6 bases and the V segment lost 5 bases, leaving 12 bases of the junction unmatched. The CDR3 spells CAWGRDSRIDGYTF. In DNA form, the CDR3 reads TGTGCCTGGGGCCGGGACAGCCGGATAGATGGCTACACCTTC.

The chain recombines TRBV15 with TRBJ1-2; 7 bases map to TRBD1. The germline CDR1 and CDR2 sequences are LNHNV and YYDKDF (reference sequence). This CDR3 contains 13 residues. J was trimmed by 11 bases and V by 0 bases; bases with no gene match: 6. The CDR3 DNA sequence: TGTGCCACCAGCAGAGATGCTCCAGGGGGGTACACCTTC. Translating gives CATSRDAPGGYTF.

This clone was detected a few times. The genes are TRBV19 and TRBJ1-1; the D is unclear. This CDR3 has 13 residues. Germline CDR1 reads LNHDA; CDR2 reads SQIVND (reference sequence). The ends were cut back, 4 bases at V and 1 base at J, with 7 bases in the middle. The CDR3 loop reads CASSTPGNTEAFF. The DNA of the CDR3 is TGTGCCAGTAGTACCCCAGGGAACACTGAAGCTTTCTTT.

The sample holds a few counts of this clone. This rearrangement joins TRBV7-9 to TRBJ1-2; no clear D gene. CDR1 is SEHNR and CDR2 is FQNEAQ in the germline V gene (reference sequence). CDR3 length equals 13 residues. V lost 2 bases, J lost 5 bases, and 9 bases lay in between. CDR3 sequence (DNA): TGTGCCAGCAGCTTATACGCGGAGTATGGCTACACCTTC. Its translation is CASSLYAEYGYTF.